The clone carrying this T cell receptor beta chain was counted only a few times. The data were taken from a study of radiation and T cells in renal cell carcinoma. Assay used: immunoSEQ multiplex PCR; TCRdb lists only in-frame clones, some missing. The sample consists of some 120,000 clones, 75% to 90% of them appearing once. V gave up 1 base and J gave up 5 bases; unmatched junction bases: 7. The CDR3 length is 15 residues. The germline CDR1 and CDR2 sequences are MGHRA and YSYEKL. The time point here: blood 2 weeks post-SBRT. The sample's treatment: 15 Gy SBRT to primary tumor, nephrectomy 4 weeks later.

This sequence was found in a woman aged 60-70 years with renal cell carcinoma. The gene calls are TRBV4-1 and TRBJ2-7; 8 nucleotides line up with TRBD1. Specimen: blood, collected from a patient whose treatment included radiotherapy and nephrectomy. The CDR3 sequence is CASSQVGQGGDEQYF. The DNA of the CDR3 is TGCGCCAGCAGCCAAGTAGGACAGGGTGGAGACGAGCAGTACTTC.